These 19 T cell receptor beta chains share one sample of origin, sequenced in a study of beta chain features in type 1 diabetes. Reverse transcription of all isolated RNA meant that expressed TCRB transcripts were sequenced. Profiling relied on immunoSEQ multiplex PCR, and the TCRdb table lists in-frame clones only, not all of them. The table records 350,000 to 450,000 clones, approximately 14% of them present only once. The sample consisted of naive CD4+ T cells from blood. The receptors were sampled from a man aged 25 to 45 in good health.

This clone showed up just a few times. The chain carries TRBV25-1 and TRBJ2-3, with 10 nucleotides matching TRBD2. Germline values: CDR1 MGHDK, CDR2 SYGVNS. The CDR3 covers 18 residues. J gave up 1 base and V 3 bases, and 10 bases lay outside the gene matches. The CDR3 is CASSEIRPAGGRTDTQYF. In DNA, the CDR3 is TGTGCCAGCAGTGAGATCAGGCCAGCGGGAGGGCGCACAGATACGCAGTATTTT. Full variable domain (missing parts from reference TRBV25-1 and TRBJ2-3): EADIYQTPRYLVIGTGKKITLECSQTMGHDKMYWYQQDPGMELHLIHYSYGVNSTEKGDLSSESTVSRIRTEHFPLTLESARPSHTSQYLCASSEIRPAGGRTDTQYFGPGTRLTVL.

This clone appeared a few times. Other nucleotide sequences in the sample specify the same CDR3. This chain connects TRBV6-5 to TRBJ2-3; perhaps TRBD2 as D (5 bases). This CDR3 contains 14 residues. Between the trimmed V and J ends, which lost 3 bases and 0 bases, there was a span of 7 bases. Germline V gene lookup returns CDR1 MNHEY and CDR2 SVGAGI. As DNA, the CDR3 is TGTGCCAGCAGTTATCGCGGGAGCACAGATACGCAGTATTTT. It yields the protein CASSYRGSTDTQYF.

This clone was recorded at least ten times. The CDR3 nucleotides read TGTGCCAGCAGCCAAGTTACGGGTTACGAGCAGTACGTC. Translating gives CASSQVTGYEQYV. The rearrangement joins TRBV14 to TRBJ2-7; no clear D gene. The CDR3 is 13 residues long. The V end lost 1 base, the J end lost 4 bases, and 8 bases lay between the germline ends. The germline V gene has CDR1 SGHDN and CDR2 FVKESK.

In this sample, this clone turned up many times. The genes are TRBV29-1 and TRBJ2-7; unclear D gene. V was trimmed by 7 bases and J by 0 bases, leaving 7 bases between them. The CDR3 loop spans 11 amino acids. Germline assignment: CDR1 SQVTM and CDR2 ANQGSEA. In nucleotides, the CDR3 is TGCAGCGGCAGAAACTCCTACGAGCAGTACTTC. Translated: CSGRNSYEQYF.

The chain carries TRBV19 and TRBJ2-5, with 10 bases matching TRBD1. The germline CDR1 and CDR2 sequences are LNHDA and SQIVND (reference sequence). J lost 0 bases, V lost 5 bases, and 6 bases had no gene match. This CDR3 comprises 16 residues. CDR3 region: CASSSPGTGDQETQYF. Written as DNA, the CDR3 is TGTGCCAGTAGTTCTCCCGGGACAGGGGACCAAGAGACCCAGTACTTC.

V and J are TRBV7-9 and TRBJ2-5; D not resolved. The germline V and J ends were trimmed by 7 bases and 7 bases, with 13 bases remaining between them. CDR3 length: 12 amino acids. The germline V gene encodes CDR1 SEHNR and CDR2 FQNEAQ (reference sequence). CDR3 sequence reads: CASTWIRGTQYF. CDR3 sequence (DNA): TGTGCCAGCACCTGGATACGCGGGACCCAGTACTTC.

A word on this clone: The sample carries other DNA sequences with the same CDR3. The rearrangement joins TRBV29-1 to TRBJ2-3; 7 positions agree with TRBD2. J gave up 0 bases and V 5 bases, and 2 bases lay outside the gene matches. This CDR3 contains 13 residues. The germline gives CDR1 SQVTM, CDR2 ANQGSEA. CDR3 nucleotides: TGCAGCGTTCTAGCGGCGAGCACAGATACGCAGTATTTT. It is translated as CSVLAASTDTQYF.

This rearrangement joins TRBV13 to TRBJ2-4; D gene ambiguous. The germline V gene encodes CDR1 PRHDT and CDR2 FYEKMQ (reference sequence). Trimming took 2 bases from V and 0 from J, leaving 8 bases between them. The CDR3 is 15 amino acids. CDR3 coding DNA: TGTGCCAGCAGCTTAAGAAGTATAGCCAAAAACATTCAGTACTTC. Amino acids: CASSLRSIAKNIQYF.

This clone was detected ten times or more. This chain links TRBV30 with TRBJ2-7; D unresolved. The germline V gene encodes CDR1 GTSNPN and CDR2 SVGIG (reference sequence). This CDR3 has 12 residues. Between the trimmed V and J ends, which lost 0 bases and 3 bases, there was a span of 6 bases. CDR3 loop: CAWSVGRYEQYV. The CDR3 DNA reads TGTGCCTGGAGTGTAGGGCGCTACGAGCAGTACGTC.

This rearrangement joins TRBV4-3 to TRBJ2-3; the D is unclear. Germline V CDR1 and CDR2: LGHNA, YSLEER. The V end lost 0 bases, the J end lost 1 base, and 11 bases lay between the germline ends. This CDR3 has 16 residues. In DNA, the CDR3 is TGCGCCAGCAGCCAAGATTACAGAATCGGCACAGATACGCAGTATTTT. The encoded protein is CASSQDYRIGTDTQYF.

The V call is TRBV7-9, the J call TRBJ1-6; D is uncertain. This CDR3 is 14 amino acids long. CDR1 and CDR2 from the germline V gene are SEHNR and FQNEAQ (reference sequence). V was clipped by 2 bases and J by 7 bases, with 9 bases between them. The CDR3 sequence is CASSLSGRNSPLHF. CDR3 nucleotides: TGTGCCAGCAGCTTATCCGGGAGGAATTCACCCCTCCACTTT.

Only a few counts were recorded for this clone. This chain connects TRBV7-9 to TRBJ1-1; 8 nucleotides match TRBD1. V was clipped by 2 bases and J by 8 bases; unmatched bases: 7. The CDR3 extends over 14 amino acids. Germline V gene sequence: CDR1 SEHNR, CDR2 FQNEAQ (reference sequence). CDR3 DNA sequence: TGTGCCAGCAGCTTATCGTCAGGGGGCCTCGAAGCTTTCTTT. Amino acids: CASSLSSGGLEAFF. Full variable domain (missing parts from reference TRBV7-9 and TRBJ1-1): DTGVSQNPRHKITKRGQNVTFRCDPISEHNRLYWYRQTLGQGPEFLTYFQNEAQLEKSRLLSDRFSAERPKGSFSTLEIQRTEQGDSAMYLCASSLSSGGLEAFFGQGTRLTVV.

The CDR3: CASSVLTSGGQETQYF. The CDR3 DNA follows: TGTGCCAGCAGCGTCCTGACTAGCGGGGGGCAAGAGACCCAGTACTTC. The V and J genes are TRBV9 and TRBJ2-5, with 13 bases fitting TRBD2. The CDR3 is 16 residues long. J lost 2 bases, V lost 2 bases, and 3 bases had no gene match. Germline assignment: CDR1 SGDLS and CDR2 YYNGEE.

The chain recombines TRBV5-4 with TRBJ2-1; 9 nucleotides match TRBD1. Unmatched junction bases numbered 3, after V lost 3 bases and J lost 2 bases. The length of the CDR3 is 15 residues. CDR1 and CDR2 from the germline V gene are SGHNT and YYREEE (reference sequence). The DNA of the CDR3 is TGTGCCAGCAGCTACACAGGGGGCGCCTACAATGAGCAGTTCTTC. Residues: CASSYTGGAYNEQFF.

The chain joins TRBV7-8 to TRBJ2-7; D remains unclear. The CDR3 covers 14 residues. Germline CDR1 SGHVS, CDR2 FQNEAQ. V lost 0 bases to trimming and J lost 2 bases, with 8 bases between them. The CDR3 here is CASSLAAGTYEQYV. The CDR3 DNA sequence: TGTGCCAGCAGCTTAGCAGCAGGAACCTACGAGCAGTACGTC.

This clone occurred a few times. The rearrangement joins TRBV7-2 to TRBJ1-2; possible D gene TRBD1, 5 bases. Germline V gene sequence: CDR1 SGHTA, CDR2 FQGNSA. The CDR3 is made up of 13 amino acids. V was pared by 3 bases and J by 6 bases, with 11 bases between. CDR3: CASSFAAGDGYTF. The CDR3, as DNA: TGTGCCAGCAGCTTCGCAGCGGGGGATGGCTACACCTTC.

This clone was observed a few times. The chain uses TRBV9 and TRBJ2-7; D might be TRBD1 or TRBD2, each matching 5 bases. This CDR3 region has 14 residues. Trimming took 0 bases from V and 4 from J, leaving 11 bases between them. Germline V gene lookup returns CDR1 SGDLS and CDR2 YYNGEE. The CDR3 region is CASSVAGTAYEQYF. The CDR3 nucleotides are TGTGCCAGCAGCGTAGCAGGGACGGCATACGAGCAGTACTTC.

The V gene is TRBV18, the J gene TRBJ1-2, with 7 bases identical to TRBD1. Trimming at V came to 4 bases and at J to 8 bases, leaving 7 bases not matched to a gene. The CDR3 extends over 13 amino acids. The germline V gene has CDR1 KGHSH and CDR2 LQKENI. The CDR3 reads CASSLKTGRGYTF. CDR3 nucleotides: TGTGCCAGCTCACTTAAGACAGGGCGGGGCTACACCTTC. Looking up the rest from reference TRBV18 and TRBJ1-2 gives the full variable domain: NAGVMQNPRHLVRRRGQEARLRCSPMKGHSHVYWYRQLPEEGLKFMVYLQKENIIDESGMPKERFSAEFPKEGPSILRIQQVVRGDSAAYFCASSLKTGRGYTFGSGTRLTVV.

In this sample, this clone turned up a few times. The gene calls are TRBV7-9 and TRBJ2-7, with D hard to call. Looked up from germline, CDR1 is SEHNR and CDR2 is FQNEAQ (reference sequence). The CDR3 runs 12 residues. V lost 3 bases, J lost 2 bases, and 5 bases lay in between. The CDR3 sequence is CASSFSAYEQYF. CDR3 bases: TGTGCCAGCAGCTTCAGTGCCTACGAGCAGTACTTC.